This T cell receptor (beta chain) was sequenced in a study of early T cells in non-severe SARS-CoV-2 infection. The TCR library protocol was used to attach unique molecular identifiers. These identifiers were attached to individual cDNA molecules. Using its own MiXCR run on the 5' RACE reads, TCRdb lists one record per CDR3 protein. The sample has tens of thousands of distinct CDR3 sequences, about an eighth seen once. The CDR3 is 13 amino acids. Germline V gene lookup returns CDR1 MGHDK and CDR2 SYGVNS. Unmatched junction bases numbered 3, after V lost 6 bases and J lost 4 bases. This clonotype was sampled from an adult who was a healthcare worker with PCR-confirmed SARS-CoV-2 infection or an uninfected control (not recorded which). Sequencing was performed on whole blood. This chain uses TRBV25-1 with TRBJ2-3; 8 nucleotides line up with TRBD1. The CDR3 bases are TGTGCCAGCAGGACAGGGGTATCAGATACGCAGTATTTT. It translates to CASRTGVSDTQYF.